Listed below are T cell receptor beta chains from one sample, sequenced in a study of cytomegalovirus exposure and HLA in healthy donors. Method: immunoSEQ multiplex PCR; TCRdb's copy keeps in-frame clones and lacks some. The sample carries roughly 160,000 clones, 77% recorded once. The sequenced sample consisted of PBMCs. These TCRs come from a man younger than 45 in good health and CMV-seropositive. CDR3s leave out the opening cysteine and the closing phenylalanine or tryptophan.

13,TRBV19,TRBJ1-5,ASSKDRVGNQPQH
12,TRBV2,TRBJ2-7,ASSEGPNAYEQY
12,TRBV5-5,TRBJ2-5,ASSLRQFQETQY
14,TRBV6-6,TRBJ2-1,ASSYSGLRRVNEQF
12,TRBV5-1,TRBJ1-1,ASSLDQALTEAF
11,TRBV30,TRBJ2-5,AWSTGGPETQY
12,TRBV28,TRBJ1-2,ATYGQGTTNGYT
12,TRBV6-5,TRBJ2-7,ASSSRGAPYEQY
11,TRBV30,TRBJ2-5,AWTGTQGGTQY
12,TRBV7-3,TRBJ1-1,ASSSSGTGRVAF
11,TRBV27,TRBJ2-7,ASSRGQSYEQY
14,TRBV9,TRBJ2-3,ASSVIQRGGQDTQY
12,TRBV19,TRBJ1-4,ATQPGQGADKLF
13,TRBV7-2,TRBJ2-1,ASSIGTSGLDEQF
13,TRBV30,TRBJ1-6,AWSVRGILNSPLH
11,TRBV2,TRBJ1-1,ASSEAGQGRAF
14,TRBV5-4,TRBJ2-2,ASSLVLTRSTGELF
16,TRBV27,TRBJ2-1,ASSLTPMVVSTENEQF
12,TRBV2,TRBJ2-3,ASSELAGPDTQY
14,TRBV27,TRBJ1-1,ASSSGQGEVVTEAF
12,TRBV7-2,.,ASSWGTSGYEQY
10,TRBV11-2,TRBJ2-3,ASRLLADTQY
13,TRBV6-5,TRBJ2-1,ASSYSDRDFDEQF
11,TRBV2,TRBJ1-2,ASSGQGIDGYT
14,TRBV28,TRBJ2-2,ASSSRAGGNTGELF
11,TRBV18,TRBJ2-1,ASSPRRVDEQF
12,TRBV18,TRBJ2-3,ASSSTGDADTQY
12,TRBV2,TRBJ2-7,ASSKGQGFNEQY
11,TRBV11-1,TRBJ1-6,ASTGQYNSPLH